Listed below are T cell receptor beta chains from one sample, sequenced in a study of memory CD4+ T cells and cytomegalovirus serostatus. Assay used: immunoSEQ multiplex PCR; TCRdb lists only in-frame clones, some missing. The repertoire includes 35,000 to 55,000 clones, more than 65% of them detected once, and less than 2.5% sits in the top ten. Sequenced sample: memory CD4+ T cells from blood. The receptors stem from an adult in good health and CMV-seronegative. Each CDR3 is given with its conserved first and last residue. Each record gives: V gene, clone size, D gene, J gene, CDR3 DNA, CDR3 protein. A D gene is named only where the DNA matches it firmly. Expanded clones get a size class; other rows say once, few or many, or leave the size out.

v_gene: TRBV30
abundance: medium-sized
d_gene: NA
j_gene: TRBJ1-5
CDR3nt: TGTGCCTGGAGTGAGTTGCGCAATCAGCCCCAGCATTTT
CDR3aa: CAWSELRNQPQHF

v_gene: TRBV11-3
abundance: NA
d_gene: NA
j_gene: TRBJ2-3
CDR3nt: TGTGCCTCAGCAAGGTGGGGCACAGATACGCAGTATTTT
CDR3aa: CASARWGTDTQYF

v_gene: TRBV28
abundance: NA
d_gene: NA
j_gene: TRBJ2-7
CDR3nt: TGTGCCAGCAGTCCCTTATTAGGGGAGCAGTACTTC
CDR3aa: CASSPLLGEQYF

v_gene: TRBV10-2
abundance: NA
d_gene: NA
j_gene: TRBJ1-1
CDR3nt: TGCGCCAGCAGAGATGTCGCGATCTGGAACACTGAAGCTTTCTTT
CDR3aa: CASRDVAIWNTEAFF

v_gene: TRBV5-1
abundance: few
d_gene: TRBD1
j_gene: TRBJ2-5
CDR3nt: TGCGCCAGCAGCAGAGGGGGCGTCGAGACCCAGTACTTC
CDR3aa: CASSRGGVETQYF

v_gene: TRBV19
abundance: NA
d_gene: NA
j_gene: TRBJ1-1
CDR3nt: TGTGCCAGTAGTTTCGGGACCGTTAACACTGAAGCTTTCTTT
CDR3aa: CASSFGTVNTEAFF

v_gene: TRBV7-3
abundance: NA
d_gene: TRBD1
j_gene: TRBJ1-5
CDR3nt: TGTGCCAGCAGATTGGGCAGGGGGCGAAGCAATCAGCCCCAGCATTTT
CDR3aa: CASRLGRGRSNQPQHF

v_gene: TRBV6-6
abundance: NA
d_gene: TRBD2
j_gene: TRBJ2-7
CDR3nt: TGTGCCGGCGGCAGCGGGGGGGCCTACGAGCAGTACTTC
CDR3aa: CAGGSGGAYEQYF

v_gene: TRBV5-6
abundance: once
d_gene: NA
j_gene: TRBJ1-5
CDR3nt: TGTGCCAGCAGCTTGGTAGATCAGCCCCAGCATTTT
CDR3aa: CASSLVDQPQHF

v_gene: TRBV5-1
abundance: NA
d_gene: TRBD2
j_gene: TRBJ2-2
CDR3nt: TGCGCCAGCAGGGAACAGACCGGGACTAGCGGAACCGGGGAGCTGTTTTTT
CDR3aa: CASREQTGTSGTGELFF

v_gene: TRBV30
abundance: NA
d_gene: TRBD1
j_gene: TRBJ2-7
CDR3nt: TGTGCCTGGAAACGTCCGGGACAGGGCTACGAGCAGTACTTC
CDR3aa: CAWKRPGQGYEQYF

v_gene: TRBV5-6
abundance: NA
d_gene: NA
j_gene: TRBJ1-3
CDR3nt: TGTGCCAGCAGCTTCAGTAGGAGACTCCTTCCGAACACCATATATTTT
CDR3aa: CASSFSRRLLPNTIYF

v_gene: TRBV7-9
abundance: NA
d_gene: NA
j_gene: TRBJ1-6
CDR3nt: TGTGCCAGCAGCCTAGGGGCAGGGATGGGAAATTCACCCCTCCACTTT
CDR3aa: CASSLGAGMGNSPLHF

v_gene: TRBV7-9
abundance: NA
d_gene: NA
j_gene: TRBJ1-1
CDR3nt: TGTGCCAGCAGCTCCTGGACAGACACCGGTGCTGAAGCTTTCTTT
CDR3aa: CASSSWTDTGAEAFF

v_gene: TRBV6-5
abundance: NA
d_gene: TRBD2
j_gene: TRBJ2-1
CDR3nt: TGTGCCAGCAGTTCCCCTCGCGGGGGCTCCTACAATGAGCAGTTCTTC
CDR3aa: CASSSPRGGSYNEQFF

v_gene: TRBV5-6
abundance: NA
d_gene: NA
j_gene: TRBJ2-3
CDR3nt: TGTGCCAGCAGCTTTGGCACCGGGACTCATCTCGCAGATACGCAGTATTTT
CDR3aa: CASSFGTGTHLADTQYF

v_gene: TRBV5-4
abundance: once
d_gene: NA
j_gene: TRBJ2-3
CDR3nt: TGTGCCAGCCACTTTGGGGGGTCAGGCACAGATACGCAGTATTTT
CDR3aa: CASHFGGSGTDTQYF

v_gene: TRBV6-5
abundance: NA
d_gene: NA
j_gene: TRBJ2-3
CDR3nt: TGTGCCAGCATTTCTAGCACAGATACGCAGTATTTT
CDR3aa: CASISSTDTQYF

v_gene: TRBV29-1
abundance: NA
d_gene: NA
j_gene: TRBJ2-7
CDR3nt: TGCAGCGTTGGCCAGAGGGGAACCTACGAGCAGTACTTC
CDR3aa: CSVGQRGTYEQYF

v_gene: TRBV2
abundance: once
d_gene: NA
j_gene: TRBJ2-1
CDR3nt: TGTGCCAGCAGTCTCGATTCCCCATACAATGAGCAGTTCTTC
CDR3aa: CASSLDSPYNEQFF

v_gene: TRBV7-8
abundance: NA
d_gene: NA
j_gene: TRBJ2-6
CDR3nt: TGTGCCAGCAGCCCAACGCCCGGGTCTGGGGCCAACGTCCTGACTTTC
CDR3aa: CASSPTPGSGANVLTF

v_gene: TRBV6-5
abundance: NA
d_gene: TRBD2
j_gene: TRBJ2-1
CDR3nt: TGTGCCAGCAGTTACTCTTTCGGGACTAGCGATGAGCAGTTCTTC
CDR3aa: CASSYSFGTSDEQFF

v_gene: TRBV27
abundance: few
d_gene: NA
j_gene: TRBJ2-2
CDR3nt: TGTGCCAGCAATATTGGGTGGGGCACCGGGGAGCTGTTTTTT
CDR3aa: CASNIGWGTGELFF

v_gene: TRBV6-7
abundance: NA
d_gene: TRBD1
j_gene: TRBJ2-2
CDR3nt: TGTGCCAGCAGTTACTCGGGGACAGCAAGCACCGGGGAGCTGTTTTTT
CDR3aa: CASSYSGTASTGELFF

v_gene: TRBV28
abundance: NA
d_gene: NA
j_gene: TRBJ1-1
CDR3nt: TGTGCCAGCAGTTTGGGGGGCCAGGGCTCTGAAGCTTTCTTT
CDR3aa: CASSLGGQGSEAFF

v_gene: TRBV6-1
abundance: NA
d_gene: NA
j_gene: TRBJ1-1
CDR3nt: TGTGCCAGCAGTGGGTACCAAGTGAACACTGAAGCTTTCTTT
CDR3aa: CASSGYQVNTEAFF

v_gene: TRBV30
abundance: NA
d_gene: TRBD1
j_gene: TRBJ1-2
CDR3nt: TGTGCCTCCGCGGGACAGGGTAACTTACTGAGGGGCTACACCTTC
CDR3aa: CASAGQGNLLRGYTF

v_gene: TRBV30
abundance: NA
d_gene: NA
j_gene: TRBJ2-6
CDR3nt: TGTGCCTGGAGGCGCCAGCGATTTTACTCTGGGGCCAACGTCCTGACTTTC
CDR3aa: CAWRRQRFYSGANVLTF

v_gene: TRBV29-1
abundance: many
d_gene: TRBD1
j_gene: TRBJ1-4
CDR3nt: TGCAGCGTGAAGGACAGGGGTGAAAAACTGTTTTTT
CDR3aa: CSVKDRGEKLFF